The source of this T cell receptor (beta chain) is a study of graft-versus-host responses after intestinal transplantation (dated by TCRdb to the early 2020s). The study in broad terms: Recipients received multivisceral, liver-intestinal, or isolated intestinal transplants. To identify alloreactive clones, pre-transplant mixed lymphocyte reaction products were sequenced and then compared with unstimulated pre-transplant donor and recipient T cells. Every recipient was given anti-thymocyte globulin induction, then maintenance tacrolimus and steroids for approximately 3 years. Rather than going through the commercial service, samples from three later patients were sequenced in-house on an Illumina MiSeq and processed with MiXCR. The cohort enrolled about two dozen intestinal transplant recipients including one retransplant, and 3 patients lacking pretransplant specimens were excluded. A peak of at least 4% donor T cells among recipient peripheral blood mononuclear cells was the definition used for donor T cell macrochimerism. After intestinal transplantation, graft-versus-host and host-versus-graft alloreactive T cell clones were followed in the graft, circulation and bone marrow using bulk TCR-beta CDR3 sequencing. Summary of the overall study and its limitations: The relatively low number and heterogeneity of intestinal transplant patients limited the conclusions. Patients with donor T cell macrochimerism had high GvH to HvG T cell clonal ratios in their allografts. Early after transplant, peak levels of circulating GvH clones were associated with declines in HvG clones. GvH clones were detected in recipient bone marrow, and some of these GvH clones were observed earlier in ileal mucosa or blood, consistent with an intestinal mucosal origin.

The meaning of the sample's time point label: cells obtained before transplantation from donor or recipient. CD3+CD4+ and CD3+CD8+ populations were FACS-sorted from unstimulated pre-transplant donor and recipient cells taken from spleen or lymph nodes. The germline V gene provides CDR1 SGHDN and CDR2 FVKESK. Counted from cysteine to phenylalanine, this CDR3 has 14 amino acids. CDR3 DNA only is kept here, 42 bases in frame from base 1. Deletion took 2 bases off V and 10 bases off J, with a span of 12 bases between the germline ends. The library was produced with the immunoSEQ multiplex PCR assay. For most patients, genomic DNA was isolated with the Qiagen DNeasy Blood and Tissue Kit and shipped frozen to Adaptive Biotechnologies for TCR sequencing. Adaptive Biotechnologies carried out high-throughput TCR-beta CDR3 sequencing of genomic DNA for most patients. The paper's data handling went like this. Adaptive's ImmunoSEQ software was the source of the TCR sequencing data for about 17 patients, while a few other patients were processed with MiXCR and VDJtools. To correct CD4 versus CD8 sorting errors, any sequence found in both subsets at a frequency ratio below 5:1 was removed. Because the origin of CDR3 nucleotide sequences shared between donor and recipient could not be assigned, those sequences were removed. Alloreactive clones required at least 2-fold expansion over unstimulated cells and minimum CFSE-low frequency of 0.002% (template counts) or 0.001% (read counts). A clone was considered mappable if detected in the sequenced pre-transplant spleen, lymph node, or MLR CFSE-low populations of the donor or recipient. The cumulative frequency of alloreactive clones was calculated as a percentage of all sequences, weighted by copy number. TCRdb holds this immuneACCESS table with in-frame rearrangements only. Some clones are missing; in checked studies, unresolved V genes explain under half, and the rest has no known cause. That table furnishes V, J and clone size, whereas the DNA furnished D and trimming. In all, the sample holds approximately 120,000 clones, and about 92% of those were seen once. The ten biggest clones cover over 0.15% of the sample.

Details on this clone: Its antigen has not been determined. Base qualities are missing; no much larger clone stands one base away.

The rearrangement combines TRBV14 with TRBJ1-6; the D gene cannot be resolved reliably. This sample comprised unstimulated CD4+ T cells sorted from spleen or lymph node cells, obtained before intestinal transplant. The clonotype was recovered from a human donor who received an intestinal transplant. The sequenced DNA: TGTGCCAGCAGCCAAATAAGGGATCGGTCACCCCTCCACTTT. Its translation is CASSQIRDRSPLHF.